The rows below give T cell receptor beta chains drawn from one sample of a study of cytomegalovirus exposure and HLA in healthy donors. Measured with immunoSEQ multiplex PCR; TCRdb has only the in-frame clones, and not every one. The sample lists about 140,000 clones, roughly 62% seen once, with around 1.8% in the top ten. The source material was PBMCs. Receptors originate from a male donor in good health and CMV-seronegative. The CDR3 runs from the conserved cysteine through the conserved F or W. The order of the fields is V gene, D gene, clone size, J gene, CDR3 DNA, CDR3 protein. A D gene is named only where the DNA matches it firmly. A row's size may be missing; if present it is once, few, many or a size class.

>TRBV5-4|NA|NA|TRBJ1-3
TGTGCCAGCAGCCCGGGGACTTCCCGCTCTGGAAACACCATATATTTT
CASSPGTSRSGNTIYF
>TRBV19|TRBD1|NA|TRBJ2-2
TGTGCCAGTAGTCCCCCTTGGACAGGGCCCACCGGGGAGCTGTTTTTT
CASSPPWTGPTGELFF
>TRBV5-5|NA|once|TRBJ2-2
TGTGCCAGCAGCTTGACAGGGAACACCGGGGAGCTGTTTTTT
CASSLTGNTGELFF
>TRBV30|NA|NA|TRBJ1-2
TGTGCCTGGAGTGTACAGGGCGAGGTCGGCTACACCTTC
CAWSVQGEVGYTF
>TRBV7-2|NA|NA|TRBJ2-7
TGTGCCAGCAGCTCGGTGTTTACACTTGACAGTGCGTCCTACGAGCAGTACTTC
CASSSVFTLDSASYEQYF
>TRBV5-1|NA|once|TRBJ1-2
TGCGCCAGCAGCTTTCAAGGGGGTGGCTACACCTTC
CASSFQGGGYTF
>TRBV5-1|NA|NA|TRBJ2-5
TGCGCCAGCAGCTTGGCCGTCGCGGGGGCCGGGCAAGAGACCCAGTACTTC
CASSLAVAGAGQETQYF
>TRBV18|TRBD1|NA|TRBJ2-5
TGTGCCAGCTCGCGACAGGGGGCATTGGAGACCCAGTACTTC
CASSRQGALETQYF
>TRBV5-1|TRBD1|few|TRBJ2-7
TGCGCCAGCAGCTTACAGGGGGCCCGGACTTACGAGCAGTACTTC
CASSLQGARTYEQYF
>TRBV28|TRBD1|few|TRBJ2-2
TGTGCCAGCAGTCCCACCTGGGACAGCCCCTCCGGGGAGCTGTTTTTT
CASSPTWDSPSGELFF
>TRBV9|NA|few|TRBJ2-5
TGTGCCAGCAGCGCCGACTTGCGGACCCAGTACTTC
CASSADLRTQYF
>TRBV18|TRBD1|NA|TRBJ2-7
TGTGCCAGCTCACAGGGACAGGGCTACGAGCAGTACTTC
CASSQGQGYEQYF
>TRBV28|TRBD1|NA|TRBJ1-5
TGTGCCAGCAGTGAGGGACAGACTATTAATCAGCCCCAGCATTTT
CASSEGQTINQPQHF
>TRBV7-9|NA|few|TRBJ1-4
TGTGCCAGCAGCTTAGAGCTTTCAACTAATGAAAAACTGTTTTTT
CASSLELSTNEKLFF
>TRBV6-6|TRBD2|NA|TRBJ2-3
TGTGCCAGCAGTGTAGCGGGGAGCCGCACAGATACGCAGTATTTT
CASSVAGSRTDTQYF
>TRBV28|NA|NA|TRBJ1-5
TGTGCCAGCAGTTTACCTTATCAGCCCCAGCATTTT
CASSLPYQPQHF
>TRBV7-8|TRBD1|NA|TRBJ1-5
TGTGCCAGCAGCTTAGTTCCAGGGGGCTTGAATCAGCCCCAGCATTTT
CASSLVPGGLNQPQHF
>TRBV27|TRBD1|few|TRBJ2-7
TGTGCCAGCAGTCAAATGAGGACAGGCTCCTACGAGCAGTACTTC
CASSQMRTGSYEQYF
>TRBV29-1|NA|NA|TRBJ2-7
TGCAGCGTTGAAGTGAACTACGAGCAGTACTTT
CSVEVNYEQYF
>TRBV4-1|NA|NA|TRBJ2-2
TGCGCCAGCAGCCAAAGATATCAGGGACACACAGATCCCGGCACCGGGGAGCTGTTTTTT
CASSQRYQGHTDPGTGELFF
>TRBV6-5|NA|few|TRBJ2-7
TGTGCCAGCAGTTACGTCCGAACGAGCTCCTACGAGCAGTACTTC
CASSYVRTSSYEQYF
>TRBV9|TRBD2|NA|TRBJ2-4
TGTGCCAGCAGCGTAGGGGGGAGGGACGGAGGTTATCGGAACATTCAGTACTTC
CASSVGGRDGGYRNIQYF
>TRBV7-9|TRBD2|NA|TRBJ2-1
TGTTCCAGCAGCTTAGAAGCGGGGACCTTCTACAATGAGCAGTTCTTC
CSSSLEAGTFYNEQFF
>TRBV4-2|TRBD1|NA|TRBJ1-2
TGTGCCAGCAGCCAAGATCCCGGGACAGGGGTGGCCTATGGCTACACCTTC
CASSQDPGTGVAYGYTF
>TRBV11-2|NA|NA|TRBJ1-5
TGTGCCAGCAGCCCAGAGACAGGAGGCGATCAGCCCCAGCATTTT
CASSPETGGDQPQHF
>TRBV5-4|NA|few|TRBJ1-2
TGTGCCAGCAGCTCGCCACAGGGTGGGGGATATGGCTACACCTTC
CASSSPQGGGYGYTF
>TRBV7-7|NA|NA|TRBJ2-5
TGTGCCAGCAGCTTGTGGGGGCACAGGGAGACCCAGTACTTC
CASSLWGHRETQYF
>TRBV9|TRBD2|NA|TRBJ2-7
TGTGCCAGCAGCGTAGGGACTAGTGCCGAGCAGTACTTC
CASSVGTSAEQYF
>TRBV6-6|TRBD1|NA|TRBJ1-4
TGTGCCAGCAGTAACCGACAGGGTGGGACTAATGAAAAACTGTTTTTT
CASSNRQGGTNEKLFF
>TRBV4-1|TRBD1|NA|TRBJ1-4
TGCGCCAGCAGACAAGCGGACAGGGCTGGGGAAAAACTGTTTTTT
CASRQADRAGEKLFF
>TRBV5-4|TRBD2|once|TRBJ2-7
TGTGCCAGCAGCCGCGGAGCGGGGGGGCCCTACGAGCAGTACTTC
CASSRGAGGPYEQYF
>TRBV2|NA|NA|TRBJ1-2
TGTGCCAGCAGGGTTGGTGTCGGCTATGGCTACACCTTC
CASRVGVGYGYTF
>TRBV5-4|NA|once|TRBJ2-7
TGTGCCAGCAGCTTGGCGGGAAGAGCCTACGAGCAGTACTTC
CASSLAGRAYEQYF
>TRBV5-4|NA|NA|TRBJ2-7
TGTGCCAGTTTCGTTAGGGGATCCTACGAGCAGTACTTC
CASFVRGSYEQYF
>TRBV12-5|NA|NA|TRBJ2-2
TGTGCTAGTGGTTTGGCTCACACCGGGGAGCTGTTTTTT
CASGLAHTGELFF
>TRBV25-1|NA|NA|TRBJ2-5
TGTGCCAGCACTCGACAGTTTCAAGAGACCCAGTACTTC
CASTRQFQETQYF
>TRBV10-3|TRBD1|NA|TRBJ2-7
TGTGCCATCAGTGAGCCCGGGACAGGGACGGACGAGCAGTACTTC
CAISEPGTGTDEQYF
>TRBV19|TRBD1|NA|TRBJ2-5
TGTGCCAGTAGTACCACAGGGGGCACGGAGACCCAGTACTTC
CASSTTGGTETQYF
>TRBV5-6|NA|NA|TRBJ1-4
TGTGCCAGCAGCTTCTCGGCAGGCGAAGAAAAACTGTTTTTT
CASSFSAGEEKLFF
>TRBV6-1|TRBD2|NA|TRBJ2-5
TGTGCCAGCAGTGAAGGGCTAGCGGGGGGCCAAGAGACCCAGTACTTC
CASSEGLAGGQETQYF
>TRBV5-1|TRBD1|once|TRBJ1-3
TGCGCCAGCAGCTCGGGACAGGGGGTTGGTGGAAACACCATATATTTT
CASSSGQGVGGNTIYF
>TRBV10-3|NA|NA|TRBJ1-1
TGTGCCATAACGACGGACTTGAACACTGAAGCTTTCTTT
CAITTDLNTEAFF
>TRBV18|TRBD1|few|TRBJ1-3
TGTGCCAGCTTCCCTGACAGGGGGATGAACACCATATATTTT
CASFPDRGMNTIYF
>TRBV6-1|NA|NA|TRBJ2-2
TGTGCCAGCAGCCAGGACAGAAGCACCGGGGAGCTGTTTTTT
CASSQDRSTGELFF
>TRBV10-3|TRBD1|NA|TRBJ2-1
TGTGCCATCAGTGGCGGAACAGGGGGCTACAATGAGCAGTTCTTC
CAISGGTGGYNEQFF
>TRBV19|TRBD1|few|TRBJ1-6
TGTGCCAGTACGGGACAGAACAATTCACCCCTCCACTTT
CASTGQNNSPLHF
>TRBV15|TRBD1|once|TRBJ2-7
TGTGCCACCAGCGGTAGTCTTTGGGACAGGGGTGAGCAGTACTTC
CATSGSLWDRGEQYF
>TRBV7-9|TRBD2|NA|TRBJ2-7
TGTGCCAGCAGCTTAGCGGGACTAGCGGGGGGCCAGCAGTACTTC
CASSLAGLAGGQQYF
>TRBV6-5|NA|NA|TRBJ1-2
TGTGCCAGCAGAATCGAGGGCTATGGCTACACCTTC
CASRIEGYGYTF
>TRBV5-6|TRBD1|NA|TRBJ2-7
TGTGCCAGCAGCTGGAGAACAGGGGCCTACGAGCAGTACTTC
CASSWRTGAYEQYF
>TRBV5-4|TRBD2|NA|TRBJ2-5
TGTGCCAGCAGCCCAGGGACTAGCGGGGGGGTGCGAGAGACCCAGTACTTC
CASSPGTSGGVRETQYF
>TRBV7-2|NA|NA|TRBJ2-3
TGTGCCAGCAGAAGGGGGGGTACGAGCACAGATACGCAGTATTTT
CASRRGGTSTDTQYF
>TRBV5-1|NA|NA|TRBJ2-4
TGCGCCAGCAGCTTGGCCGGGGGAGACAAAAACATTCAGTACTTC
CASSLAGGDKNIQYF
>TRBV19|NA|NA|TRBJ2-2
TGTGCCAGTAGTAGCGGGTTCGTCGGGGAGCTGTTTTTT
CASSSGFVGELFF
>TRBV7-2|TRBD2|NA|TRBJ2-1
TGTGCCAGCACCCTACCTAGCGGGAGAATGCAGTTCTTC
CASTLPSGRMQFF